The sequence of this T cell receptor beta chain was determined in a study of blood T cells in healthy people across ages. Study-wide results and caveats: Among long-lived donors, naive CD4+ cells were more numerous and diversity higher than in aged donors.

Each individual donor underwent a draw of 8 to 10 milliliters of peripheral blood. Total RNA extracted from each sample amounted to at least 5 micrograms. Primed by a sample-barcoded 5' primer and a J-beta primer mix, a second PCR proceeded for roughly 6 to 12 cycles. A template-switch adaptor that had 12 random nucleotides put a tag on each cDNA molecule. TCRdb called the 5' RACE reads again in MiXCR, with one record for every CDR3 protein. The sample has roughly 800,000 distinct CDR3 sequences, 53% seen once. Turning to this clonotype: What it binds is not known.

Material: blood. The TCR was taken from a man aged 80 or over in good health.

The chain's CDR3 is CSVGAGGVGQPQHF. The DNA for the CDR3 is TGCAGCGTTGGGGCAGGGGGGGTCGGTCAGCCCCAGCATTTT. V gene TRBV29-1 combines with J gene TRBJ1-5; TRBD1 matches at 7 bases. Germline CDR1 reads SQVTM; CDR2 reads ANQGSEA. Trimming took 4 bases from V and 6 from J; bases not matched to a gene: 9. The CDR3 length is 14 residues.